This record looks at one T cell receptor beta chain sequence and its context. As yet, its antigen is unknown. Germline V gene data show CDR1 as SGDLS and CDR2 as YYNGEE. The CDR3 length is 14 residues. With 3 bases removed from V and 0 bases from J, the gap between germline ends came to 4 bases. With 60 Vbeta and 13 Jbeta primers, the PCR was carried out. Per the study methods: Approximately 83 million unique TCR beta chains, some 11 million shared, were counted in a later analysis. Generated by immunoSEQ multiplex PCR, the TCRdb table keeps only in-frame clones and is missing some. D and trimming come from the DNA, and the V and J calls and clone size come from that table. The sample holds around 280,000 clones; roughly 90% are singletons and the top ten take about 2.3%. This sample stems from a study of cytomegalovirus exposure and HLA in healthy donors. The study's findings and limits: Because they were indistinguishable, some V segments, including TRBV6-2 and TRBV6-3, were excluded.

This sequence was found in a woman aged 18-30 years in good health and CMV-seronegative. The gene calls are TRBV9 and TRBJ2-6, with D unclear. The sample comprised PBMCs. The CDR3 sequence is CASSARSGANVLTF. CDR3 coding DNA: TGTGCCAGCAGCGCCCGCTCTGGGGCCAACGTCCTGACTTTC.